A single T cell receptor (beta chain) is shown here with its context. What it binds is not known. The data are from a study of cytomegalovirus exposure and HLA in healthy donors. Study outcomes and limitations: Later examination showed HLA-associated TCR beta chains had greater clonal expansion than equally common others. TRBV6-2, TRBV6-3 and some other V segments were unresolvable in 87-base-pair reads.

Both 60 Vbeta primers and 13 Jbeta primers went into the PCR. The assay was immunoSEQ multiplex PCR, and TCRdb's table has in-frame clones only and misses some. The sample includes 130,000 or so clones, roughly 76% seen only once; the top ten take 1.5% to 2%. This CDR3 is 15 amino acids long. V dropped 6 bases and J dropped 3; count of bases not matched to a gene: 9. The germline V gene has CDR1 SEHNR and CDR2 FQNEAQ (reference sequence). Specimen: PBMCs. V usage is TRBV7-9 and J usage is TRBJ2-7, with 9 bases aligning to TRBD1. The source of this sequence is a female donor in good health and CMV-seronegative. The CDR3 DNA is TGTGCCAGCAGTCAGAGGGGACAGGGCTTCTACGAGCAGTACTTC. As protein: CASSQRGQGFYEQYF.